The next 5 T cell receptor beta chains were all read from a single sample in a study of blood T cell repertoires in COVID-19. Generated by immunoSEQ multiplex PCR, the TCRdb table keeps only in-frame clones and is missing some. The table includes 400,000 to 450,000 clones, 70% to 90% detected once. Sequencing was carried out using peripheral blood. These receptors were obtained from a woman between 25 and 40 years old with active or convalescent COVID-19.

About this clone itself: A read error may account for a junction end that differs from germline. The chain combines TRBV18 with TRBJ2-7; tentatively, D is TRBD2 (5 bases). CDR3 size: 15 residues. In germline, CDR1 is KGHSH, CDR2 LQKENI. CDR3: CASSPPRLDSHEQYF. The CDR3, as DNA: TGTGCCAGCTCACCACCGAGGTTGGACTCCCACGAGCAGTACTTC.

The rearrangement joins TRBV30 to TRBJ2-2; the match to TRBD2 covers 7 bases. CDR1 is GTSNPN, CDR2 SVGIG, per germline (reference sequence). The V segment lost 0 bases and the J segment 4 bases; nucleotides outside the gene matches: 8. This CDR3 is 16 amino acids long. The CDR3 loop reads CAWSVKAGRVTGELFF. The CDR3 region has the DNA TGTGCCTGGAGTGTAAAAGCGGGAAGGGTCACCGGGGAGCTGTTTTTT.

CDR3 region: CASTDRNYGYTF. CDR3 DNA sequence: TGTGCCAGTACGGACAGAAACTATGGCTACACCTTC. V usage is TRBV19 and J usage is TRBJ1-2, with a weak D call TRBD1 (6 bases). V gave up 7 bases and J gave up 2 bases, with 8 bases separating them. The CDR3 runs 12 residues. The germline gives CDR1 LNHDA, CDR2 SQIVND (reference sequence).

V usage is TRBV28 and J usage is TRBJ2-1, with 12 positions matching TRBD2. Germline trimming cut 6 bases from V and 8 bases from J; bases unmatched to any gene: 8. This CDR3 has 15 residues. In germline, CDR1 is MDHEN, CDR2 SYDVKM. CDR3 in amino acids: CASSPTSGSMHEQFF. DNA for the CDR3: TGTGCCAGCAGCCCGACTAGCGGGAGTATGCATGAGCAGTTCTTC. Combining the CDR3 with reference TRBV28 and TRBJ2-1 gives the whole variable domain DVKVTQSSRYLVKRTGEKVFLECVQDMDHENMFWYRQDPGLGLRLIYFSYDVKMKEKGDIPEGYSVSREKKERFSLILESASTNQTSMYLCASSPTSGSMHEQFFGPGTRLTVL.

The table lists this clone with a count of one. This rearrangement joins TRBV6-1 to TRBJ1-1, with D unresolved. Deletions cut 2 bases from V and 1 base from J, with 11 bases between. The CDR3 runs 15 residues. CDR1 is MNHNS, CDR2 SASEGT, per germline. CDR3 amino acids: CASSESPGPNTEAFF. The CDR3 coding sequence is TGTGCCAGCAGTGAATCGCCAGGCCCGAACACTGAAGCTTTCTTT.